One and the same sample provided the 11 T cell receptor beta chains below, sequenced in a study of glioma-infiltrating T cells. Amplification of TCR alpha and beta CDR3 regions from RNA used iRepertoire nested multiplex PCR. TCRdb redid the calling of the multiplex PCR reads with MiXCR, one entry per CDR3 protein. The sample has fewer than 90,000 distinct CDR3 sequences; about 25% are singletons. Sequenced material: glioma tissue, nonneoplastic brain tissue, or PBMCs (not recorded which). The receptor set was obtained from a human donor with low-grade glioma or glioblastoma, undergoing nonglioma brain surgery, or in good health (not recorded which).

This clonotype showed up just a few times. V usage is TRBV7-2 and J usage is TRBJ2-1; 9 nucleotides agree with TRBD2. Germline CDR1 is SGHTA and CDR2 is FQGNSA. V shed 2 bases and J 6 bases; nucleotides not matched to a gene: 5. CDR3 length equals 15 residues. CDR3 sequence reads: CASSLQGGGGNEQFF. DNA of the CDR3: TGTGCCAGCAGCTTACAAGGCGGGGGGGGCAATGAGCAGTTCTTC.

In its sample, this clonotype was seen a few times. The chain links TRBV7-2 to TRBJ2-3, with 8 bases matching TRBD2. Germline CDR1 and CDR2: SGHTA and FQGNSA. This CDR3 comprises 16 residues. Germline trimming cut 1 base from V and 3 bases from J; bases unmatched to any gene: 6. CDR3 nucleotide sequence: TGTGCCAGCAGCTTAGGAGCGGGAGTGGGGACAGATACGCAGTATTTT. Translated, it gives CASSLGAGVGTDTQYF.

The rearrangement joins TRBV12-3 or TRBV12-4 to TRBJ1-2; possibly TRBD1 for D (6 bases). This CDR3 region has 14 residues. With 5 bases removed from V and 6 bases from J, the gap between germline ends came to 16 bases. CDR3 DNA: TGTGCCAGCAGTGGACACGCCGCAGGGGATGGCTACACCTTC. It encodes CASSGHAAGDGYTF.

This clonotype was counted at least ten times. This chain joins TRBV6-1 and TRBJ1-2, with a possible D match to TRBD1 (5 bases). Deletions cut 2 bases from V and 8 bases from J, with 12 bases between. Germline CDR1 is MNHNS and CDR2 is SASEGT. This CDR3 region has 13 residues. The CDR3 bases are TGTGCCAGCAGTGAATTTGCGAGGGACGGCTACACCTTC. Protein product: CASSEFARDGYTF.

V gene TRBV11-2 combines with J gene TRBJ2-7; D might be TRBD1 (6 bases). The CDR3 loop spans 14 amino acids. Germline V gene sequence: CDR1 SGHAT, CDR2 FQNNGV. Trimming cost V 6 bases and J 2 bases, with 14 bases left between them. The DNA for the CDR3 is TGTGCCAGCAGGCGAACGAGGGACACCTACGAGCAGTACTTC. Its protein is CASRRTRDTYEQYF.

Note on this clonotype: Possible read error: a much larger clone is one base away. V usage is TRBV7-2 and J usage is TRBJ2-3, with 13 bases identical to TRBD2. This CDR3 comprises 16 residues. V lost 2 bases, J lost 5 bases, and 4 bases stayed unmatched. The germline V gene has CDR1 SGHTA and CDR2 FQGNSA. CDR3 bases: TGTGCCAGCAGCTTAAGCAGGACTAGCGGGGGAGATACGCAGTATTTT. Protein: CASSLSRTSGGDTQYF.

The chain combines TRBV5-5 with TRBJ2-1; D is unresolved. V shed 2 bases and J shed 4 bases, with 10 bases lying between them. The CDR3 has 14 residues. The germline CDR1 and CDR2 sequences are SGHKS and YYEKEE (reference sequence). The DNA for the CDR3 is TGTGCCAGCAGCTTTAAATACGGGTACAATGAGCAGTTCTTC. Translated, it gives CASSFKYGYNEQFF.

This clonotype has a count of ten or more. The CDR3 DNA is TGTGCCAGCAGGCCACGGGGTTCGGGGGAGACCCAGTACTTC. This sequence encodes CASRPRGSGETQYF. The chain is built from TRBV27 and TRBJ2-5, with a weak D call TRBD2 (5 bases). The CDR3 totals 14 residues. Trimming left V 6 bases short and J 5 bases short, with 16 bases between. Germline lookup yields CDR1 MNHEY and CDR2 SMNVEV (reference sequence).

Remarks on this clonotype: Just one base apart from a much larger clone, this may be a read error. The chain joins TRBV12-3 or TRBV12-4 to TRBJ1-2; D unclear. The CDR3 runs 12 residues. DNA of the CDR3: TGTGCCAGCAGTTATACATACTATGCCTACACCTTC. Translated, it gives CASSYTYYAYTF.

Many counts were recorded for this clonotype. The chain employs TRBV19 and TRBJ2-1; perhaps D is TRBD1 or TRBD2 (5 bases each). Germline values: CDR1 LNHDA, CDR2 SQIVND (reference sequence). The CDR3 runs to 16 residues. The V end was cut by 5 bases, the J end by 3 bases, with 17 bases between. The CDR3 protein is CASSYKGRRNYNEQFF. The CDR3 DNA reads as TGTGCCAGTAGTTACAAGGGGCGGAGGAACTACAATGAGCAGTTCTTC.

This clonotype came up many times. V and J are TRBV15 and TRBJ2-1, with 9 bases lining up with TRBD1. The CDR3 is made up of 16 amino acids. The V gene's germline CDR1 is LNHNV and CDR2 YYDKDF (reference sequence). V lost 3 bases, J lost 2 bases, and 5 bases stayed unmatched. The CDR3 region is CATSSGDRAAYNEQFF. CDR3 in DNA: TGTGCCACCAGCAGTGGGGACAGGGCAGCCTACAATGAGCAGTTCTTC.